This T cell receptor beta chain was sequenced in a study of CD8 T cells in Susac syndrome. Study results and limitations: The study recognized that the number of individuals in its TCR sequencing and HLA analysis was relatively small.

Reverse transcription of roughly 0.5 to 1 ug RNA used random hexamers. Using its own MiXCR run on the immunoSEQ multiplex PCR reads, TCRdb lists one record per CDR3 protein. This sample has 300,000 to 350,000 distinct CDR3 sequences, with about 90% found just once. A note on this clonotype: What it binds is unknown.

The V gene's germline CDR1 is KGHSH and CDR2 LQKENI. The length of the CDR3 is 13 residues. Deletions cut 3 bases from V and 7 bases from J, with 12 bases between. The chain employs TRBV18 and TRBJ1-1; D ambiguous. The sequencing input was CD4+ T cells from PBMCs. This receptor was identified in a human donor with multiple sclerosis. The CDR3 spells CASSPSLRGEAFF. The DNA of the CDR3 is TGTGCCAGCTCACCCTCCCTAAGAGGTGAAGCTTTCTTT. Looking up the rest from reference TRBV18 and TRBJ1-1 gives the full variable domain: NAGVMQNPRHLVRRRGQEARLRCSPMKGHSHVYWYRQLPEEGLKFMVYLQKENIIDESGMPKERFSAEFPKEGPSILRIQQVVRGDSAAYFCASSPSLRGEAFFGQGTRLTVV.